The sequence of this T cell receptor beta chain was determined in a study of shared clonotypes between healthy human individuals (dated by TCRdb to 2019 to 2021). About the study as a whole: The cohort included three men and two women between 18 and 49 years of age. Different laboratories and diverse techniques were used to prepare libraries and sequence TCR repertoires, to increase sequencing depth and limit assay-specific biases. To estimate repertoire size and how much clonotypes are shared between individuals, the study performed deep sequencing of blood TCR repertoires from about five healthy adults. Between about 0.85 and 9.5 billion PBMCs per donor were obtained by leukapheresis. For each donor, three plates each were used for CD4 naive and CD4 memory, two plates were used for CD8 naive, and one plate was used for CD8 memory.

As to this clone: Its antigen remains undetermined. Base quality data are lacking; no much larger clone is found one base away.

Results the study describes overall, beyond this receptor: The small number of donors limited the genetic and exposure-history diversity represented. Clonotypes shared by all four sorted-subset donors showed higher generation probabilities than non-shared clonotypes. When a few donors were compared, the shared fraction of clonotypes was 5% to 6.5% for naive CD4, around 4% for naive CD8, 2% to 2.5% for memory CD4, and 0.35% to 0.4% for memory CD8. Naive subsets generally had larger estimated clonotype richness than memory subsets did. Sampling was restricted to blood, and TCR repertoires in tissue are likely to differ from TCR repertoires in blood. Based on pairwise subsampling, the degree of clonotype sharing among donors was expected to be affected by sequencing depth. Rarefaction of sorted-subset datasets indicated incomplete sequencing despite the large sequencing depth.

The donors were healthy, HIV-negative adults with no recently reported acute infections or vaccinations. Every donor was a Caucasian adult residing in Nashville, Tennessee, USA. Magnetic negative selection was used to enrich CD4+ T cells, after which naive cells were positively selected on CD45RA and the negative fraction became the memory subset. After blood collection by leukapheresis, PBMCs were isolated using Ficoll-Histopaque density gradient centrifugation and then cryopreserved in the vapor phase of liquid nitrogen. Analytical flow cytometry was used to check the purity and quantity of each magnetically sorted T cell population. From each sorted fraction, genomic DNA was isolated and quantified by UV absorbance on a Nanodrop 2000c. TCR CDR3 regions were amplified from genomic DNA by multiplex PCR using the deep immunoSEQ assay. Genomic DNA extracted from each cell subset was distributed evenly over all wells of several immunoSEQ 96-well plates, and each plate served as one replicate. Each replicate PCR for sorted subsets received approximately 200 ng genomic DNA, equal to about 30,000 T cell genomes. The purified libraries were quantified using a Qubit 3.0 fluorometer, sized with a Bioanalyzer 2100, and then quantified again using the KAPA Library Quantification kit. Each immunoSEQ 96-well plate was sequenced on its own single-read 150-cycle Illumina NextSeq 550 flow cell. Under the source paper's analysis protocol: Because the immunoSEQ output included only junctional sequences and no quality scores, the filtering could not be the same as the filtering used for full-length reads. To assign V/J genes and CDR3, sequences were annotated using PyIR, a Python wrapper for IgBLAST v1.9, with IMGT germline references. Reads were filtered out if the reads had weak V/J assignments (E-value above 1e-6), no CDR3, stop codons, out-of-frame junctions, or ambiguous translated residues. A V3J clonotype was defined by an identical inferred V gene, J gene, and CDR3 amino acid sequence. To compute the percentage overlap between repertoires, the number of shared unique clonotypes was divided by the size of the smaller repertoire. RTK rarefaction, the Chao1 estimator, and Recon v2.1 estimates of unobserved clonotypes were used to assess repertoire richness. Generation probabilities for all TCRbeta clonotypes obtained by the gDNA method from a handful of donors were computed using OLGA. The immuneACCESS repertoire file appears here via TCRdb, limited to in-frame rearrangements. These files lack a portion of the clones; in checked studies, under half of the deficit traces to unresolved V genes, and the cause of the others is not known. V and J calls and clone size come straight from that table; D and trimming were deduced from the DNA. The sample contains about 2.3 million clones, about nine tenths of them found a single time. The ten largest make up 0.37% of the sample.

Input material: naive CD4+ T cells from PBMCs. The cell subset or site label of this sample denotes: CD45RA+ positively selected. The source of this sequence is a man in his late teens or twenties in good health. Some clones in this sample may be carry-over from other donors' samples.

The nucleotide sequence is given as TGCAGCGTGAACATGAACTCTGGAAACACCATATATTTT. It codes for CSVNMNSGNTIYF. The chain employs TRBV29-1 and TRBJ1-3; the D gene cannot be named for sure. From the germline V gene, CDR1 is SQVTM and CDR2 is ANQGSEA. The junction carries 9 bases between V and J, which are trimmed by 6 bases and 0 bases respectively. The CDR3 runs 13 amino acids, cysteine and phenylalanine included. The only DNA kept is the CDR3, 39 bases in frame from the first base.